The 5 T cell receptor beta chains presented below share a single source sample, sequenced in a study of cytomegalovirus exposure and HLA in healthy donors. Both 60 Vbeta primers and 13 Jbeta primers went into the PCR. Here immunoSEQ multiplex PCR was the method, and the copy in TCRdb shows in-frame clones only, minus some. The sample spans some 120,000 clones; the ten largest clones claim more than 3%. The material sequenced was PBMCs. These receptors all stem from a man between 18 and 29 years old in good health and CMV-seronegative.

The chain couples TRBV5-1 to TRBJ2-1, with D possibly being TRBD1 (6 bases). Germline V gene data show CDR1 as SGHRS and CDR2 as YFSETQ. The CDR3 is 14 residues long. Trimming cost V 0 bases and J 3 bases, with 7 bases left between them. The CDR3 sequence is CASSLEQGYNEQFF. In DNA form, the CDR3 reads TGCGCCAGCAGCTTGGAACAGGGCTACAATGAGCAGTTCTTC.

The chain employs TRBV19 and TRBJ2-6; D might be TRBD1 (6 bases). Trimming took 5 bases from V and 2 from J, leaving 13 bases between them. Germline V gene lookup returns CDR1 LNHDA and CDR2 SQIVND (reference sequence). This CDR3 contains 16 residues. CDR3 sequence reads: CASSQTGLTGANVLTF. The DNA of the CDR3 is TGTGCCAGTAGTCAAACAGGGTTAACTGGGGCCAACGTCCTGACTTTC.

The rearrangement links TRBV7-2 to TRBJ1-1, with 8 bases aligning to TRBD1. The germline V gene encodes CDR1 SGHTA and CDR2 FQGNSA. V lost 1 base and J lost 0; bases outside the gene matches: 10. This CDR3 has 18 amino acids. CDR3: CASSLVGTGYPLNTEAFF. In DNA form, the CDR3 reads TGTGCCAGCAGCTTAGTTGGGACAGGCTACCCCCTGAACACTGAAGCTTTCTTT.

On this clone: At one boundary the junction diverges from the germline segment, which might be a read error. The same CDR3 arises from other DNA sequences in this sample as well. This chain uses TRBV4-2 with TRBJ2-2; perhaps TRBD2 as D (8 bases). CDR3 size: 15 residues. Germline loops: CDR1 LGHNA, CDR2 YNFKEQ. The CDR3 loop reads CASSQDSSGQGELFF. The DNA of the CDR3 is TGTGCCAGCAGCCAAGATTCTAGCGGGCAGGGGGAGCTGTTCTTT.

The V call is TRBV19, the J call TRBJ2-6, with a weak D call TRBD1 (6 bases). V was clipped by 8 bases and J by 0 bases, with 20 bases between them. CDR3 length: 18 amino acids. From germline, CDR1 is LNHDA and CDR2 SQIVND (reference sequence). The CDR3 loop is CASLGPPGATSGANVLTF. The CDR3 DNA reads as TGTGCCAGTCTAGGGCCCCCAGGGGCCACCTCTGGGGCCAACGTCCTGACTTTC.